This TCR beta chain derives from a study of control samples from healthy donors and cancer patients. The repertoire was sequenced with immunoSEQ multiplex PCR; TCRdb's copy has only in-frame clones and lacks some. The table records about 130,000 clones, over 75% of them present only once. V trimming: 5 bases; J trimming: 5 bases; junction bases outside the gene matches: 6. The length of the CDR3 is 14 residues. Germline CDR1 and CDR2: MNHNY and SVGAGI (reference sequence). The clonotype comes from a man aged 40-49 years in good health. The sequencing input was blood. The rearrangement joins TRBV6-6 to TRBJ2-5; 9 positions match TRBD1. In DNA, the CDR3 is TGTGCCAGCAGTCAACAGGGGGCTGGGGAGACCCAGTACTTC. Protein: CASSQQGAGETQYF.